This is a list of T cell receptor beta chains from one sample in a study of blood T cell repertoires in COVID-19. Some clones are missing from TCRdb's copy, which holds only in-frame ones; the method was immunoSEQ multiplex PCR. This sample has 150,000 to 200,000 clones, with around 87% found just once. The sequencing sample was made of peripheral blood. These receptors all come from a man aged 40-49 years with active or convalescent COVID-19. Each CDR3 is given with its conserved first and last residue. D genes are given only for firm matches. Not every row has a clone size; where given, it reads once, few, many or a size class.

TRBV18	TRBJ1-1	TRBD1	few	CASQTGINTEAFF	TGTGCCAGCCAGACAGGGATAAACACTGAAGCTTTCTTT
TRBV7-6	TRBJ2-6	TRBD2	.	CASSLGRGVISGANVLTF	TGTGCCAGCAGCTTAGGGCGGGGGGTGATCTCTGGGGCCAACGTCCTGACTTTC
TRBV28	TRBJ1-2	TRBD1	.	CASSLSGITGGTNYGYTF	TGTGCCAGCAGTTTATCGGGTATAACAGGGGGCACGAACTATGGCTACACCTTC
TRBV5-1	TRBJ1-5	.	.	CASSSSGGRANQPQHF	TGCGCCAGCAGCAGCTCGGGGGGCAGGGCTAATCAGCCCCAGCATTTT
TRBV5-5	TRBJ1-2	TRBD1	.	CASSLTGTATGGNGYTF	TGTGCCAGCAGCTTAACCGGGACAGCCACAGGTGGAAATGGCTACACCTTC
TRBV28	TRBJ2-5	.	.	CASSSDTKETQYF	TGTGCCAGCAGTTCCGACACGAAAGAGACCCAGTACTTC
TRBV27	TRBJ1-1	TRBD1	once	CASSGQGKVSEAFF	TGTGCCAGCAGCGGACAGGGGAAGGTCTCTGAAGCTTTCTTT
TRBV11-2	TRBJ2-3	.	once	CASSLGIKTGTQYF	TGTGCCAGCAGCTTAGGTATAAAGACAGGCACGCAGTATTTT
TRBV1	TRBJ1-1	.	.	CTDYRETEAFF	TGCACCGATTACAGGGAGACTGAAGCTTTCTTT
TRBV7-8	TRBJ2-2	.	few	CASSEHRVTNTGELFF	TGTGCCAGCAGCGAACACAGGGTCACGAACACCGGGGAGCTGTTTTTT
TRBV9	TRBJ1-2	TRBD1	.	CASSVADRGRYYGYTF	TGTGCCAGCAGCGTAGCTGACAGGGGGCGTTACTATGGCTACACCTTC
TRBV2	TRBJ2-6	.	.	CASSERFMRTAQLTSGANVLTF	TGTGCCAGCAGTGAACGGTTCATGAGGACAGCACAACTGACCTCTGGGGCCAACGTCCTGACTTTC
TRBV19	TRBJ1-5	.	.	CASSIEEGNQPQHF	TGTGCCAGTAGTATAGAGGAGGGCAATCAGCCCCAGCATTTT
TRBV11-2	TRBJ2-1	TRBD1	.	CASSFYRDRGNNEQFF	TGTGCCAGCAGCTTCTATAGGGACAGGGGGAACAATGAGCAGTTCTTC
TRBV7-2	TRBJ2-7	.	.	CASSPDRSSYEQYF	TGTGCCAGCAGCCCTGACAGGAGCTCCTACGAGCAGTACTTC
TRBV10-3	TRBJ2-3	TRBD2	.	CAIRSGGSTDTQYF	TGTGCCATCCGGAGCGGGGGTAGCACAGATACGCAGTATTTT
TRBV3-1/TRBV3-2	TRBJ2-5	TRBD2	many	CASSPGRGSGGETQYF	TGTGCCAGCAGCCCAGGCCGGGGTAGCGGGGGAGAGACCCAGTACTTC
TRBV11-2	TRBJ1-1	.	.	CASSLGPGMNTEAFF	TGTGCCAGCAGCTTAGGCCCAGGGATGAACACTGAAGCTTTCTTT
TRBV12-3/TRBV12-4	TRBJ2-7	TRBD1	.	CASSKTGGEQYF	TGTGCCAGCAGCAAGACAGGGGGCGAGCAGTACTTC